The 4 T cell receptor beta chains presented below share a single source sample, sequenced in a study of T cell clonality in common variable immunodeficiency. This table comes from immunoSEQ multiplex PCR, and its TCRdb copy is limited to in-frame clones, with some not included. The table lists roughly 38,000 clones, with no singletons. Sequenced sample: peripheral blood mononuclear cells. Receptors were obtained from a person between 18 and 75 years old in good health.

This clone was seen ten or more times. Read data end 3 residues before the CDR3 end; the end is taken from the germline J gene. The rearrangement links TRBV19 to TRBJ2-7; D may be TRBD1 (5 bases). Deletions cut 6 bases from V and 5 bases from J, with 23 bases between. The germline V gene encodes CDR1 LNHDA and CDR2 SQIVND (reference sequence). This CDR3 contains 16 residues. The CDR3 region is CASSPVGQYPVHEQYF. The part of the CDR3 DNA that was read is TGTGCCAGTAGCCCCGTGGGGCAATACCCCGTCCACGAG.

The table lists this clone with many counts. The read falls 3 residues short of the CDR3 end, and the missing part is taken from the germline J gene. The chain couples TRBV5-6 to TRBJ2-7, with D possibly matching TRBD2 (5 bases). The CDR3 covers 14 residues. CDR1 SGHDT and CDR2 YYEEEE come from the germline V gene. V lost 2 bases and J lost 0, with 9 bases in between. The CDR3 reads CASSLAVSSYEQYF. The sequenced CDR3 bases are TGTGCCAGCAGCTTAGCGGTGAGCTCCTACGAG.

There are many counts of this clone. Coverage ceases 3 residues before the CDR3 finishes, and the germline J gene fills in the end. The rearrangement joins TRBV6-4 to TRBJ2-2; TRBD2 is a possible D gene (5 bases). The V gene's germline CDR1 is MRHNA and CDR2 SNTAGT. V lost 9 bases to trimming and J lost 1 base, with 15 bases between them. The CDR3 has 15 amino acids. The CDR3 bases that were read are TGTGCCAGTCCCCTGGTGAGCGGGAACACCGGGGAG. It yields the protein CASPLVSGNTGE. The full CDR3 protein reads CASPLVSGNTGELFF.

Comments on this clone: The read gets to within 3 residues of the CDR3 end, and the germline J gene fills in the rest. V is TRBV7-6 and J is TRBJ1-4, with D possibly being TRBD1 (5 bases). The CDR3 has 15 residues. The V gene's germline CDR1 is SGHVS and CDR2 FNYEAQ. The sequenced part of the CDR3 DNA is TGTGCCAGCACCCCCGCGGGGGGTACTAGTTCACCA. Translated, it gives CASTPAGGTSSP. The entire CDR3 reads CASTPAGGTSSPLFF.